This entry is about one TCR beta chain. Its antigen remains unidentified. This sample stems from a study of CD8+ T cells in alopecia areata. Study overall: Tofacitinib was taken orally by treated patients, and the dose was 5 to 10 mg twice daily. The study, taken as a whole, reports: Expanded CD8+ clones among the top 100, as well as scalp clonality, were significantly decreased by tofacitinib. Sequencing of scalp samples also includes resident alphabeta T cells from normal skin. Whereas mice showed it more clearly, TCR sharing across patients was murkier, possibly because of HLA.

Sequencing relied on a cDNA template that was reverse transcribed from extracted RNA. Generated by immunoSEQ multiplex PCR, the TCRdb table keeps only in-frame clones and is missing some. The sample lists around 97,000 clones, over 75% occurring once. Treatment here: oral pan-JAK inhibitor, 5-10 mg twice daily. The CDR3 contains 14 residues. Germline CDR1 is SGHNT and CDR2 is YYREEE (reference sequence). The V and J ends lost 3 bases and 4 bases, in that order; junction bases with no gene match: 3. The source material was CD8+ T cells sorted from blood, sampled at approximately week 31, from a patient treated with tofacitinib. The receptor was derived from a human donor with alopecia areata. V is TRBV5-4 and J is TRBJ2-7; 11 nucleotides agree with TRBD2. CDR3 sequence: CASSWGLAEYEQYF. The CDR3 coding sequence is TGTGCCAGCAGCTGGGGACTAGCGGAATACGAGCAGTACTTC.